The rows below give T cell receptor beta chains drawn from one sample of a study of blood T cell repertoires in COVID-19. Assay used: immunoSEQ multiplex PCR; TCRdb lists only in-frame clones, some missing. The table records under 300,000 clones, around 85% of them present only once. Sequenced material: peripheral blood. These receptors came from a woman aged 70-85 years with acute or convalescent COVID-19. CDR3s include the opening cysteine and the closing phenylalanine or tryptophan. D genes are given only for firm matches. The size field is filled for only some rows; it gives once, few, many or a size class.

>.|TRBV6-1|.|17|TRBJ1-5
TGTGCCAGCAGTGAATCGGTGGGAGCCAGGGGCGATCAGCCCCAGCATTTT
CASSESVGARGDQPQHF
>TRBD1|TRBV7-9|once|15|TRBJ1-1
TGTGCCAGCAGCTCATGGGACAGGGGGAACACTGAAGCTTTCTTT
CASSSWDRGNTEAFF
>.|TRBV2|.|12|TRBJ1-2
TGTGCCAGCAGTATGAACTACTATGGCTACACCTTC
CASSMNYYGYTF
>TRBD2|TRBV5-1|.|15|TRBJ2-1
TGCGCCAGCAGCCATACTAGCGTCCCCTACAATGAGCAGTTCTTC
CASSHTSVPYNEQFF
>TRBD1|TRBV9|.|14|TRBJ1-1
TGTGCCAGCAGCGTCAGGGGGCAGGACACTGAAGCTTTCTTT
CASSVRGQDTEAFF
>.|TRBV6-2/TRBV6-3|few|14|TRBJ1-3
TGTGCCAGCAGCGGGGCGAGCTCTGGAAACACCATATATTTT
CASSGASSGNTIYF
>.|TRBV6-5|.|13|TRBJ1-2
TGTGCCAGCAGCCCCGACTTGGACTATGGCTACACCTTC
CASSPDLDYGYTF
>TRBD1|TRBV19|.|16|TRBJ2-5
TGTGCCAGTAGTTCCCGATCGGGACAGGGTCAAGAGACCCAGTACTTC
CASSSRSGQGQETQYF
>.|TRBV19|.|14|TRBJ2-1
TGTGCCAGTACCGGGGCGGGGTCCTACAATGAGCAGTTCTTC
CASTGAGSYNEQFF
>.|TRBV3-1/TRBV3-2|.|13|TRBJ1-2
TGTGCCAGCAGCCCAGATGGAGGGAATGGCTACACCTTC
CASSPDGGNGYTF
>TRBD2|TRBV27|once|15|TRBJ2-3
TGTGCCAGCAGTTTTCGTCGGGGGGAGACAGATACGCAGTATTTT
CASSFRRGETDTQYF
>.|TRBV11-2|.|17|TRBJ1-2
TGTGCCAGCAGGGAAAGCGGGACTCCCTCAGTCGACTATGGCTACACCTTC
CASRESGTPSVDYGYTF
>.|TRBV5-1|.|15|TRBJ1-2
TGCGCCAGCAGCTTGGAGGTCAGGGGAGTACGGGGCTACACCTTC
CASSLEVRGVRGYTF
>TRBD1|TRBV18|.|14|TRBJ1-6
TGTGCCAGCTCACCTTCAGGGGGGAATTCACCCCTCCACTTT
CASSPSGGNSPLHF
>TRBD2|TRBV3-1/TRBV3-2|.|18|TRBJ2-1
TGTGCCAGCAGCCAAGGAGGGGTTAGCGGGGGGGCCTACAATGAGCAGTTCTTC
CASSQGGVSGGAYNEQFF
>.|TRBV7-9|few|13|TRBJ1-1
TGTGCCAGCAGCTTACAGGGGTCGGTCCAAGCTTTCTTT
CASSLQGSVQAFF
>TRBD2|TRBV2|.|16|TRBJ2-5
TGTGCCAGCAGTCTCGGACTAGCGGGGGCTCAAAAGACCCAGTACTTC
CASSLGLAGAQKTQYF
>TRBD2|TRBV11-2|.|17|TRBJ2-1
TGTGCCAGCAGCTTATGGGTAGCGGGGGGTAGCAGCAATGAGCAGTTCTTC
CASSLWVAGGSSNEQFF
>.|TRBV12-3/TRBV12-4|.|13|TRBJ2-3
TGTGCCAGCACGTCGGGGTCTCCAGATACGCAGTATTTT
CASTSGSPDTQYF
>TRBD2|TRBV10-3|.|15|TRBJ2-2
TGTGCCGTAAAGACGGGGGGTTGGGACACCGGGGAGCTGTTTTTT
CAVKTGGWDTGELFF
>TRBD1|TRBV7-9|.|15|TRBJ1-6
TGTGCCAGCAGCTTCGGGACAGGGCATAATTCACCCCTCCACTTT
CASSFGTGHNSPLHF
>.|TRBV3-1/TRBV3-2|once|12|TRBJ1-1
TGTGCCAGCAGCCAAGCCCGGGCTGAAGCTTTCTTT
CASSQARAEAFF
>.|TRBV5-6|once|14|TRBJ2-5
TGTGCCAGCAGCTTGTTCGGGGTGGGAGAGACCCAGTACTTC
CASSLFGVGETQYF
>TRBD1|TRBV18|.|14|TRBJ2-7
TGTGCCAGCTCACCGGGACAGCGAGATTACGAGCAGTACTTC
CASSPGQRDYEQYF
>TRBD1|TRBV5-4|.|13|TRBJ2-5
TGTGCCAGCCAGAGGACAGGGGACGAGACCCAGTACTTC
CASQRTGDETQYF
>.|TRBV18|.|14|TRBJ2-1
TGTGCCAGCTCACCGCAGGGCTCCTACAATGAGCAGTTCTTC
CASSPQGSYNEQFF
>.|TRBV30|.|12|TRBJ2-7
TGTGCCTGGAGTCTGGTAGCCTACGAGCAGTACTTC
CAWSLVAYEQYF
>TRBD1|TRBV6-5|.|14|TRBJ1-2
TGTGCCAGCAGTACAGGGGGTAAACCCTATGGCTACACCTTC
CASSTGGKPYGYTF
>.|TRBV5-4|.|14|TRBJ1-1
TGTGCCAGCAGCTTAGGAGGGGTCAACACTGAAGCTTTCTTT
CASSLGGVNTEAFF
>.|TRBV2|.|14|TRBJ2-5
TGTGCCAGCAGTGATCTCGTAATAAAAGAGACCCAGTACTTC
CASSDLVIKETQYF
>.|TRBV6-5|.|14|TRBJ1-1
TGTGCCAGCAGTTACTCCGGCGGGAACACTGAAGCTTTCTTT
CASSYSGGNTEAFF
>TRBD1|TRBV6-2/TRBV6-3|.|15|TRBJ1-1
TGTGCCAGCAGCGCTCTATCGACAGGGCAAACTGAAGCTTTCTTT
CASSALSTGQTEAFF
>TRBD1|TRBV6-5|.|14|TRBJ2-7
TGTGCCAGCAGCGCCGGGACAGGGGGCTACGAGCAGTACTTC
CASSAGTGGYEQYF
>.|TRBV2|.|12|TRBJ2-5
TGTGCCAGCGGGCCGGTCCAAGAGACCCAGTACTTC
CASGPVQETQYF
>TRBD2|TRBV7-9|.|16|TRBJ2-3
TGTGCCAGCAGCTTAGTAGCGGGGGGCCCTTTCGATACGCAGTATTTT
CASSLVAGGPFDTQYF
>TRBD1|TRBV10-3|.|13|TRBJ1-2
TGTGCCATCAGTGCTCAGGGGGCGGGAGGCTACACCTTC
CAISAQGAGGYTF
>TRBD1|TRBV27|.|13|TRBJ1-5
TGTGCCAGCCAGGGGGCGAGGAATCAGCCCCAGCATTTT
CASQGARNQPQHF
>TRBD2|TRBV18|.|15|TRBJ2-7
TGTGCCAGCTCCCGAACTAGCGGGGGGGCCTACGAGCAGTACTTC
CASSRTSGGAYEQYF
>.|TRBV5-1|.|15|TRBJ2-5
TGCGCCAGCAGACGAGACGGAGGGGATCAAGAGACCCAGTACTTC
CASRRDGGDQETQYF
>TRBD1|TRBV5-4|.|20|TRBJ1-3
TGTGCCAGCAGCCACCGCCTTGGGACAGCCCGCCCCAAGATCGGAAACACCATATATTTT
CASSHRLGTARPKIGNTIYF
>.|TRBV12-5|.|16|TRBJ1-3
TGTGCTAGTGGTTTACCGGACAGAATCCCTGGAAACACCATATATTTT
CASGLPDRIPGNTIYF
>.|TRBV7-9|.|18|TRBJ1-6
TGTGCCAGCAGCTTGCGGCAGCCTTTCAGCTCCTATAATTCACCCCTCCACTTT
CASSLRQPFSSYNSPLHF
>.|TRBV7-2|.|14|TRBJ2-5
TGTGCCAGCAGCTTAGGGGGGGGCGGCGAGACCCAGTACTTC
CASSLGGGGETQYF
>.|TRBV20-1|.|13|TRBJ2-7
TGCAGTGCTAGTCGCCAGGGGCAACTCGAGCAGTACTTC
CSASRQGQLEQYF